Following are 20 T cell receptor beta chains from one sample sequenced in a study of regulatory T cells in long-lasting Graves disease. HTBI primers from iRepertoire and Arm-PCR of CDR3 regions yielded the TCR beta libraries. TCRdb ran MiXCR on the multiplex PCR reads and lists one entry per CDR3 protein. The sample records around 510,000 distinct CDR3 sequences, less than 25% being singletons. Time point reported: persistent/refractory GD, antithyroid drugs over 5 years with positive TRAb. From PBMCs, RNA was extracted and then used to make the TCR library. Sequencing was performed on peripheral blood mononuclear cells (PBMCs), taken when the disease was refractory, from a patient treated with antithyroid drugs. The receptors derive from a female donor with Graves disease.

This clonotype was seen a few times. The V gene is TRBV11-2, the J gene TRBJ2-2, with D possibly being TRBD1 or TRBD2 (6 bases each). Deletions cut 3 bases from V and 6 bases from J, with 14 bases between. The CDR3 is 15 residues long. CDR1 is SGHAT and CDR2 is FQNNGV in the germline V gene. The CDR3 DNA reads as TGTGCCAGCAGCTTGGACCCGAGGGGGGCCGGGGAGCTGTTTTTT. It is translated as CASSLDPRGAGELFF.

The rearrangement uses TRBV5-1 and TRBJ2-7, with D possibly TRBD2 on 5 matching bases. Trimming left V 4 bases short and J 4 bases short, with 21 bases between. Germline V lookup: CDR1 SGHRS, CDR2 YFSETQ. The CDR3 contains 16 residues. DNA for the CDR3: TGCGCCAGCAGCCAACCCCGCGGAGGTCCCAGTTACGAGCAGTACTTC. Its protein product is CASSQPRGGPSYEQYF.

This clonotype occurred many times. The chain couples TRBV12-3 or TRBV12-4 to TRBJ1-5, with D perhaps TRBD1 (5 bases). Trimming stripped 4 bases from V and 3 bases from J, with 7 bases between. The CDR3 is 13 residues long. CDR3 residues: CASSSGFNQPQHF. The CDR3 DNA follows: TGTGCCAGCAGTTCAGGGTTCAATCAGCCCCAGCATTTT.

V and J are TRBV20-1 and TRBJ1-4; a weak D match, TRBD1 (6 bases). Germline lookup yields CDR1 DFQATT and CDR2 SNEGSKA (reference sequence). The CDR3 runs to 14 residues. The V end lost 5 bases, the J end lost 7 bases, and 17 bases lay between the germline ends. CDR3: CSAPHGGRFEKLFF. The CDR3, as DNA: TGCAGTGCTCCACACGGGGGGCGGTTTGAAAAACTGTTTTTT.

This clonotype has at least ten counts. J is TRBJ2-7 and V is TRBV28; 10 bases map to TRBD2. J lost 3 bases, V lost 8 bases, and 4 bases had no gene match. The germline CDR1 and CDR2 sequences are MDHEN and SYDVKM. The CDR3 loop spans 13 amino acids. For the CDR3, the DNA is TGTGCCAGCGCCGGACTAGCGGACTACGAGCAGTACTTC. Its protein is CASAGLADYEQYF. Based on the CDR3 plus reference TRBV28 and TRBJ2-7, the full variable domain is DVKVTQSSRYLVKRTGEKVFLECVQDMDHENMFWYRQDPGLGLRLIYFSYDVKMKEKGDIPEGYSVSREKKERFSLILESASTNQTSMYLCASAGLADYEQYFGPGTRLTVT.

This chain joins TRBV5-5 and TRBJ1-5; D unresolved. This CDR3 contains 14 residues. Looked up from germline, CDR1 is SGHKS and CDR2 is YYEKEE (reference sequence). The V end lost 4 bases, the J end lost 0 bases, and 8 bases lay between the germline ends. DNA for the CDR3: TGTGCCAGCAGCGGGCCCCTTAGCAATCAGCCCCAGCATTTT. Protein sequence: CASSGPLSNQPQHF.

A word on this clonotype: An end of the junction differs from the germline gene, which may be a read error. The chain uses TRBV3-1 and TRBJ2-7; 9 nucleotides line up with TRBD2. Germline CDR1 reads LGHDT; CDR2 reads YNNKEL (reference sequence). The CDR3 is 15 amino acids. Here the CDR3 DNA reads TGCGCCAGCAGCCAACCCGCTAGCGGGACCTACGAGCAGTACTTC. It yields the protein CASSQPASGTYEQYF.

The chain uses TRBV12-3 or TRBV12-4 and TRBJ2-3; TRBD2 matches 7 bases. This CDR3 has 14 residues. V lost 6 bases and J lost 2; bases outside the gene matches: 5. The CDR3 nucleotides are TGTGCCAGCAGACTAGCGACACTCACAGATACGCAGTATTTT. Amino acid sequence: CASRLATLTDTQYF.

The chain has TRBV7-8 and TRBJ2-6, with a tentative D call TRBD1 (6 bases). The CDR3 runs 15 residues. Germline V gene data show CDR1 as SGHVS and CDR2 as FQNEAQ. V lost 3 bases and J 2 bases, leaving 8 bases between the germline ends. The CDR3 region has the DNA TGTGCCAGCAGCTTCCCAGGGGCTGGGGCCAACGTCCTGACTTTC. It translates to CASSFPGAGANVLTF.

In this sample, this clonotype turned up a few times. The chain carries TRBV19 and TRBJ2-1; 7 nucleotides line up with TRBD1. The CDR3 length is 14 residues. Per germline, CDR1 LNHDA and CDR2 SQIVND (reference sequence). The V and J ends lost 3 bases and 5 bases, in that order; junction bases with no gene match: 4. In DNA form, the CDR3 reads TGTGCCAGTAGTATCGAGGGGGCCCACAATGAGCAGTTCTTC. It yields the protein CASSIEGAHNEQFF.

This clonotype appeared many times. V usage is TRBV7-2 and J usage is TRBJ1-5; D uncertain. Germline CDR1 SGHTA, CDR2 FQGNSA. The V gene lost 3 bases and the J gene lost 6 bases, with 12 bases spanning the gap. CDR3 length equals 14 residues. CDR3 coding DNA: TGTGCCAGCAGCTTCGTCGGGCCCCCTCAGCCCCAGCATTTT. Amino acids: CASSFVGPPQPQHF.

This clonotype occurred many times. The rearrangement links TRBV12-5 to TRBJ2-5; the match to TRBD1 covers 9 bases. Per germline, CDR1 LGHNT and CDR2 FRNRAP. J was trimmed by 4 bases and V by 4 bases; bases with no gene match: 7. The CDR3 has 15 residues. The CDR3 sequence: CASGSGQGGGETQYF. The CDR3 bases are TGTGCTAGTGGTTCGGGACAGGGAGGAGGAGAGACCCAGTACTTC.

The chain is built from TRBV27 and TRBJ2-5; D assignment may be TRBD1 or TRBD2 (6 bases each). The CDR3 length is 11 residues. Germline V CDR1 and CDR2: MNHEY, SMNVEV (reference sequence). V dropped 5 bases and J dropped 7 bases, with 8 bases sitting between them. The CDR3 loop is CASSRGVTQYF. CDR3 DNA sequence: TGTGCCAGCAGTAGGGGGGTGACCCAGTACTTC.

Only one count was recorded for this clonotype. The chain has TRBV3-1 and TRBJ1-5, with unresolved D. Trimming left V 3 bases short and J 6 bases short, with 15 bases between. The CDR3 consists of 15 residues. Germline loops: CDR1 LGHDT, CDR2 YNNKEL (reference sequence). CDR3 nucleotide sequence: TGTGCCAGCAGCCAGACGGTTGGAGAGAGTCAGCCCCAGCATTTT. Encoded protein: CASSQTVGESQPQHF.

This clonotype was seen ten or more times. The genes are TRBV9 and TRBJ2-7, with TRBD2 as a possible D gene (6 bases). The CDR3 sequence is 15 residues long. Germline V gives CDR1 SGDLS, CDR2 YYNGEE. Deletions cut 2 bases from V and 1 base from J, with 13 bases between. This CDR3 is CASSVGASASYEQYF. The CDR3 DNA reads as TGTGCCAGCAGCGTTGGAGCTAGCGCGTCCTACGAGCAGTACTTC.

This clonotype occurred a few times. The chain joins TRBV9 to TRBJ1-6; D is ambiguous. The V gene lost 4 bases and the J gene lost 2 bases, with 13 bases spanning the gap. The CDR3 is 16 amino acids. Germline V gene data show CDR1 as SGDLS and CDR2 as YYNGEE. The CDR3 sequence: CASSPGPGPYNSPLHF. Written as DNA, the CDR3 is TGTGCCAGCAGCCCCGGCCCCGGGCCCTATAATTCACCCCTCCACTTT.

For the CDR3, the DNA is TGTGCCAGCAGCCAAGACCATGATTCGACAGGGGTAACAGCATTCTATAGCAATCAGCCCCAGCATTTT. Amino acid sequence: CASSQDHDSTGVTAFYSNQPQHF. This chain joins TRBV6-1 and TRBJ1-5; 8 bases align to TRBD1. From germline, CDR1 is MNHNS and CDR2 SASEGT. V dropped 6 bases and J dropped 0; count of bases not matched to a gene: 28. The CDR3 is 23 amino acids.

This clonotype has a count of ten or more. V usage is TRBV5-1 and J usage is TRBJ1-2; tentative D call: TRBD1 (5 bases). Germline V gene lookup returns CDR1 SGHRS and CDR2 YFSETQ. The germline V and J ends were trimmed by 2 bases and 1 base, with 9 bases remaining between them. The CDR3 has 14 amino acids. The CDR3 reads CASSFRDFNYGYTF. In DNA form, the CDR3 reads TGCGCCAGCAGCTTCAGGGACTTTAACTATGGCTACACCTTC.

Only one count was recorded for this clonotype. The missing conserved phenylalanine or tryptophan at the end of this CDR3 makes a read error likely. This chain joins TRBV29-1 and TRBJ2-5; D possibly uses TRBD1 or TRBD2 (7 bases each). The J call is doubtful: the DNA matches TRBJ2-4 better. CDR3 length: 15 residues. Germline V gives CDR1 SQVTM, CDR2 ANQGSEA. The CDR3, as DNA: TGCAGCGTTAGTATAGCAGGGGGAGGGTCGGACATTCAGTACCTC. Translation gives CSVSIAGGGSDIQYL.

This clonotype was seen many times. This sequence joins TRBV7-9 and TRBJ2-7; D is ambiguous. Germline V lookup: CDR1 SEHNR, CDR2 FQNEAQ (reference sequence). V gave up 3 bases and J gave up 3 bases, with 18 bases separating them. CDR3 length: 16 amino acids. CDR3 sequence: CASSFDGGRLDYEQYF. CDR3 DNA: TGTGCCAGCAGCTTCGACGGTGGACGGTTAGACTACGAGCAGTACTTC.